The clone carrying this TCR beta chain was picked up a small number of times. These data originate in a study of T-cell reconstitution after alpha-beta-depleted transplantation in children. This sample's TCRbeta library carried unique molecular identifier barcodes. TCRdb re-called the PCR reads through MiXCR, storing one row per CDR3 protein. The sample includes some 490,000 distinct CDR3 sequences, under 15% of them seen just once. V was clipped by 5 bases and J by 5 bases, with 14 bases between them. Per the germline V gene, CDR1 is MNHNS and CDR2 is SASEGT. The length of the CDR3 is 14 residues. The sequence derives from a human donor who donated a stem cell graft to a child with combined immunodeficiency. The rearrangement joins TRBV6-1 to TRBJ2-3; D possibly matches TRBD1 or TRBD2 (6 bases each). This material consisted of PBMCs from the stem cell graft donor, taken from the stem cell graft. This CDR3 reads CASSPPGAGDTQYF. Here the CDR3 DNA reads TGTGCCAGCAGTCCCCCGGGGGCGGGAGATACGCAGTATTTT.